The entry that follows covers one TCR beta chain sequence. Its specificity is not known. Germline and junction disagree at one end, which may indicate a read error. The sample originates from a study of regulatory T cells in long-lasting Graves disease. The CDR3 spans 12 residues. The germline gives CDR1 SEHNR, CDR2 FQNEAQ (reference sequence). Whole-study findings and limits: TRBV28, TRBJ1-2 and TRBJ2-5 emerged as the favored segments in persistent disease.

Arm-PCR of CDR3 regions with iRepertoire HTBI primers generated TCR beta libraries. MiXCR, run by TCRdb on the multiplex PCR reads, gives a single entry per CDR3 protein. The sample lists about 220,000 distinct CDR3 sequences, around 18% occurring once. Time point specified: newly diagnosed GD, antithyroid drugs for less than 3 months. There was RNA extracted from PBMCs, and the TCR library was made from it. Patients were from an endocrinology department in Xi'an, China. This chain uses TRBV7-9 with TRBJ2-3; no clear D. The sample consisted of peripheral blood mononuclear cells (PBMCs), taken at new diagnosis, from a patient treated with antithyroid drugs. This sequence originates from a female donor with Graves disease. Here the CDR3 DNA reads TGTGCCAGCAGCTTAGTTTCCGATACGCGGTATTTT. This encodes CASSLVSDTRYF.